This T cell receptor (beta chain) comes out of a study of blood T cell repertoires in COVID-19 (dated by TCRdb to 2018 to 2021). Notes on the research overall: Samples from collaborators originated in the United States, Italy and Spain and spanned both the acute and convalescent phases of COVID-19. Sample metadata almost always included a de-identified subject ID, COVID-19 status, age in years and sex. The repertoires were made available in a free public database intended to serve as a resource for research on the immune response to SARS-CoV-2. Deeply sampled blood TCRbeta repertoires from subjects exposed to, actively infected with, or recovered from COVID-19 were included in the dataset. The prospective study material was composed of cDNA or gDNA derived from T cells, B-cell-depleted T cells, or PBMCs. Where available, HLA class I and class II types were obtained from metadata supplied by the sample provider rather than from assay-based typing. Samples came from the ongoing ImmuneRACE study (first 160 participants) plus 1,254 subjects from 6 global collaborators.

Whole blood was collected in K2EDTA tubes by collaborating institutions according to the institutions' own protocols. For TCRbeta analysis, collaborators shipped samples as frozen whole blood, isolated PBMCs, or DNA extracted from either of those sample types. General study outcomes and caveats: How much clinical and demographic metadata was included differed by source and by participant, and the metadata was provided uncurated.

TCRbeta CDR3 regions were amplified from genomic DNA using the immunoSEQ Assay, a bias-controlled multiplex PCR. Per the source publication's procedure: Within the assay, amplification of reference gene primers was used to estimate how many nucleated cells each sample contained. Sequence reads were collapsed and filtered to measure the absolute abundance of every unique TCRbeta CDR3 rearrangement. For each sample, productive Simpson clonality was calculated as the square root of Simpson's diversity index over productive rearrangements. TCRdb holds this immuneACCESS table with in-frame rearrangements only. Some clones are missing; in checked studies, unresolved V genes explain under half, and the rest has no known cause. V and J calls and clone size are given by that table; D and trimming were obtained from the DNA. Within this sample are fewer than 90,000 clones, with more than 70% of them counted one time only. The ten largest make up roughly 0.51% of the sample.

As concerns this clone: Its antigen is not yet known. No much larger clonotype is one base removed from it; base qualities were not supplied.

Sequencing input: peripheral blood. This clonotype was sampled from a man aged 55 to 70 with acute or convalescent COVID-19.

The DNA sequence follows: TGTGCCAGTAGTCAAGGGGACAGGGGATACTTC. This translates into CASSQGDRGYF. The chain employs TRBV19 and TRBJ2-4, with 10 junctional bases fitting TRBD1. From the cysteine through the phenylalanine, the CDR3 covers 11 amino acids. The retained sequence is limited to the CDR3, 33 bases, with the frame set at the first base. Sequences LNHDA (CDR1) and SQIVND (CDR2) are obtained from the germline V gene (reference sequence). Trimming leaves V shorter by 5 bases and J shorter by 16 bases, with the junction holding 5 bases beyond the gene matches. The full variable domain, with segments outside the CDR3 supplied by the reference TRBV19 and TRBJ2-4 proteins, appears as DGGITQSPKYLFRKEGQNVTLSCEQNLNHDAMYWYRQDPGQGLRLIYYSQIVNDFQKGDIAEGYSVSREKKESFPLTVTSAQKNPTAFYLCASSQGDRGYFGAGTRLSVL.